The source of this T cell receptor (beta chain) is a study of human T cells and chemical hapten exposure. The CDR3 is made up of 14 amino acids. The germline V and J ends were trimmed by 5 bases and 7 bases, with 15 bases remaining between them. Germline V gene data show CDR1 as SGHTA and CDR2 as FQGNSA. The table lists this clonotype with a few counts. Time point noted: patch test 1, 2 weeks after DPC sensitization. Treatment denoted: therapeutic diphenylcyclopropenone sensitization with weekly scalp DPC. In TCRdb, the RACE reads were re-called with MiXCR into one record per CDR3 protein. The table has about 380,000 distinct CDR3 sequences, nearly 5% seen once.

The V and J genes are TRBV7-2 and TRBJ2-1; D is unclear. This TCR was recovered from a woman aged 50 to 60 with alopecia areata. Some clones in this sample may be carry-over from other donors' samples. The sample in question was whole blood, obtained in connection with sensitization to the hapten diphenylcyclopropenone (DPC). The CDR3 nucleotides are TGTGCCAGCAGCCCTGTGATAGGTTCGAATGAGCAGTTCTTC. Translated: CASSPVIGSNEQFF.